The 3 T cell receptor beta chains below all came from one sample that was sequenced in a study of shared clonotypes between healthy human individuals. TCRdb's table, derived via immunoSEQ multiplex PCR, lists solely in-frame clones and lacks some. The sample records millions of clones, 90% to 95% being singletons. Sequencing was performed on naive CD4+ T cells sorted from blood. Sample subset: CD45RA+ positively selected. The receptors stem from a man between 18 and 29 years old in good health.

About this clone itself: This CDR3 is also generated by other DNA sequences in the sample. The chain recombines TRBV30 with TRBJ2-1; D possibly corresponds to TRBD1 (5 bases). The germline gives CDR1 GTSNPN, CDR2 SVGIG (reference sequence). The CDR3 spans 11 residues. V was cut by 1 base and J by 7 bases, with 5 bases left in between. Here the CDR3 reads CAWSAGNEQFF. CDR3 bases: TGTGCCTGGAGTGCAGGGAATGAGCAGTTCTTC.

This clone was observed once. V usage is TRBV18 and J usage is TRBJ1-2, with TRBD1 as a possible D gene (6 bases). The CDR3 loop spans 14 amino acids. Germline V gives CDR1 KGHSH, CDR2 LQKENI. The V gene lost 4 bases and the J gene lost 3 bases, with 12 bases spanning the gap. CDR3 sequence: CASSQEQGDYGYTF. Here the CDR3 DNA reads TGTGCCAGCTCACAGGAACAGGGTGACTATGGCTACACCTTC.

CDR3 protein: CASSDRGEGYGYTF. CDR3 bases: TGTGCCAGCAGTGACCGGGGTGAGGGCTATGGCTACACCTTC. The chain has TRBV2 and TRBJ1-2; D is unclear. V lost 3 bases to trimming and J lost 4 bases, with 12 bases between them. CDR1 SNHLY and CDR2 FYNNEI come from the germline V gene. This CDR3 is 14 amino acids long.